The clone carrying this T cell receptor (beta chain) was counted only a few times. The V end was cut by 4 bases, the J end by 5 bases, with 1 base between. This CDR3 comprises 11 residues. From germline, CDR1 is SGHRS and CDR2 YFSETQ. The entry originates in a study of patients and donors after allogeneic stem cell transplantation. Each CDR3 protein is one row after TCRdb ran MiXCR on the RT-PCR reads. The repertoire has approximately 170,000 distinct CDR3 sequences, around 28% of them found once; the top ten carry 2.5% to 3.5%. Sequencing was performed on blood, either unsorted or a sorted T cell fraction (not recorded which). The sequence was collected from a human donor who was either an allogeneic HSCT recipient or a stem cell or donor lymphocyte infusion donor (not recorded which). It is not recorded whose cells these are; they may come from a transplant donor. The chain carries TRBV5-1 and TRBJ1-6, with no clear D. CDR3 in amino acids: CASSDNSPLHF. For the CDR3, the DNA is TGCGCCAGCAGCGATAATTCACCCCTCCACTTT.